This T cell receptor (beta chain) was sequenced in a study of blood T cell repertoires in COVID-19. Per the original data handling: The authors estimated nucleated cell counts from reference gene primer amplification. Some clones are missing from TCRdb's copy, which holds only in-frame ones; the method was immunoSEQ multiplex PCR. Clone size and V and J calls were adopted from that table, with D and trimming inferred from the DNA. This sample has 150,000 to 200,000 clones, with just under 80% found just once. Germline V gene sequence: CDR1 SGHRS, CDR2 YFSETQ. The CDR3 runs to 14 residues. The ends were cut back, 2 bases at V and 4 bases at J, with 12 bases in the middle.

The sequenced sample consisted of peripheral blood. The V and J genes are TRBV5-1 and TRBJ1-1; perhaps TRBD1 as D (6 bases). This TCR came from a woman older than 75 with acute or convalescent COVID-19. The CDR3 DNA is TGCGCCAGCAGCTTTCAGGGGCAGCGCACTGAAGCTTTCTTT. Its protein product is CASSFQGQRTEAFF.